This T cell receptor beta chain came from a study of blood T cells in healthy people across ages. Whole-study results and caveats: Possibly confounding the expanded clonotype changes was the fact that donor CMV status was unknown.

Combining a sample-barcoded 5' primer with a J-beta primer mix, a second PCR ran for roughly 7 to 12 cycles. Via MiXCR, TCRdb re-called the 5' RACE reads, giving one row per CDR3 protein. The table shows roughly 680,000 distinct CDR3 sequences, with 52% occurring only once. V shed 4 bases and J 12 bases; nucleotides not matched to a gene: 23. Germline V CDR1 and CDR2: SEHNR, FQNEAQ (reference sequence). This CDR3 has 18 residues. A word on this clonotype: Its antigen is as yet unknown.

The sample consisted of blood. J is TRBJ2-1 and V is TRBV7-9; 8 nucleotides match TRBD2. The receptor was isolated from a woman of 80 years or more in good health. As DNA, the CDR3 is TGTGCCAGCAGCTCCCGGCGGCGGGAGGTCACTAGCACAGATACGCAGTTCTTC. Translated: CASSSRRREVTSTDTQFF.